The next 17 T cell receptor beta chains were all read from a single sample in a study of blood T cell repertoires in COVID-19. This table comes from immunoSEQ multiplex PCR, and its TCRdb copy is limited to in-frame clones, with some not included. The table includes about 270,000 clones, approximately 90% detected once. Sequencing was done on a sample of PBMCs or T cells enriched from blood (not recorded which). These receptors were obtained from a woman aged 50 to 60 who had recovered from COVID-19.

The chain uses TRBV28 and TRBJ2-1; D gene unclear. CDR3 size: 12 residues. Per germline, CDR1 MDHEN and CDR2 SYDVKM. V gave up 5 bases and J gave up 9 bases, with 11 bases separating them. CDR3: CASSLPKLEQFF. The CDR3 DNA sequence: TGTGCCAGCAGTCTCCCCAAGCTTGAGCAGTTCTTC.

In this sample, this clone turned up once. The chain uses TRBV13 and TRBJ1-1, with D perhaps TRBD1 (6 bases). The CDR3 loop spans 16 amino acids. Germline lookup yields CDR1 PRHDT and CDR2 FYEKMQ (reference sequence). The germline V and J ends were trimmed by 0 bases and 7 bases, with 18 bases remaining between them. The CDR3 reads CASSLGSTGTRIEAFF. Written as DNA, the CDR3 is TGTGCCAGCAGCTTAGGCTCTACCGGGACACGGATTGAAGCTTTCTTT.

The chain employs TRBV2 and TRBJ1-5; D may be TRBD1 (6 bases). The CDR3 sequence is 16 residues long. The V gene lost 6 bases and the J gene lost 4 bases, with 19 bases spanning the gap. Germline assignment: CDR1 SNHLY and CDR2 FYNNEI. This CDR3 is CASRPPSGTRNQPQHF. The DNA for the CDR3 is TGTGCCAGCAGGCCTCCTTCCGGGACACGAAATCAGCCCCAGCATTTT.

The chain is built from TRBV9 and TRBJ1-2, with TRBD1 as a possible D gene (6 bases). V dropped 3 bases and J dropped 2 bases, with 20 bases sitting between them. The CDR3 contains 17 residues. Germline CDR1 and CDR2: SGDLS and YYNGEE. The CDR3, as DNA: TGTGCCAGCAGCGCTGGACAGCGAACCTCCAGGAACTATGGCTACACCTTC. Protein product: CASSAGQRTSRNYGYTF.

The DNA for the CDR3 is TGTGCCAGCAGACAAACAGGGGGACTAAGTTACGAGCAGTACTTC. It is translated as CASRQTGGLSYEQYF. This rearrangement joins TRBV7-2 to TRBJ2-7; possibly TRBD1 for D (8 bases). Trimming took 6 bases from V and 4 from J, leaving 19 bases between them. Germline V gives CDR1 SGHTA, CDR2 FQGNSA. This CDR3 spans 15 amino acids.

This clone was counted many times. The chain joins TRBV9 to TRBJ2-1; 11 bases are shared with TRBD2. The trim removed 7 bases at V and 5 bases at J, leaving 11 bases unmatched. CDR3 length equals 16 residues. From germline, CDR1 is SGDLS and CDR2 YYNGEE. The CDR3 here is CASSVTSGNLNNEQFF. The CDR3 region has the DNA TGTGCCAGCTCTGTGACTAGCGGGAACTTAAACAATGAGCAGTTCTTC. Looking up the rest from reference TRBV9 and TRBJ2-1 gives the full variable domain: DSGVTQTPKHLITATGQRVTLRCSPRSGDLSVYWYQQSLDQGLQFLIQYYNGEERAKGNILERFSAQQFPDLHSELNLSSLELGDSALYFCASSVTSGNLNNEQFFGPGTRLTVL.

V gene TRBV11-2 combines with J gene TRBJ2-7; 16 bases fit TRBD2. The V and J ends lost 5 bases and 2 bases, in that order; junction bases with no gene match: 6. This CDR3 has 17 amino acids. The germline V gene encodes CDR1 SGHAT and CDR2 FQNNGV. The CDR3 DNA follows: TGTGCCAGCAGCGGAGGGACTAGCGGGAGGGTTACCTACGAGCAGTACTTC. As protein: CASSGGTSGRVTYEQYF.

This rearrangement joins TRBV7-9 to TRBJ2-7; a weak D match, TRBD2 (5 bases). V gave up 3 bases and J gave up 0 bases, with 6 bases separating them. The CDR3 length is 13 residues. Germline assignment: CDR1 SEHNR and CDR2 FQNEAQ (reference sequence). The CDR3 sequence is CASSLAGSYEQYF. In nucleotides, the CDR3 is TGTGCCAGCAGCTTGGCGGGCTCCTACGAGCAGTACTTC.

V and J are TRBV29-1 and TRBJ2-1, with a possible D match to TRBD1 (5 bases). V was pared by 6 bases and J by 6 bases, with 9 bases between. This CDR3 contains 11 residues. Per germline, CDR1 SQVTM and CDR2 ANQGSEA. The CDR3 coding sequence is TGCAGCGTCGCAGACAGCAATGAGCAGTTCTTC. It yields the protein CSVADSNEQFF.

This sequence joins TRBV20-1 and TRBJ2-2; D unresolved. Germline CDR1 and CDR2: DFQATT and SNEGSKA (reference sequence). The CDR3 contains 14 residues. V was cut by 3 bases and J by 1 base, with 9 bases left in between. The CDR3 here is CSASERGNTGELFF. DNA of the CDR3: TGCAGTGCTAGTGAGCGTGGGAACACCGGGGAGCTGTTTTTT.

This clone was observed a handful of times. This chain links TRBV12-3 or TRBV12-4 with TRBJ1-3; D call uncertain. The CDR3 length is 13 residues. V was clipped by 6 bases and J by 1 base, with 7 bases between them. The CDR3 nucleotides read TGTGCCAGCAGGTTCCCTTCTGGAAACACCATATATTTT. This gives the protein CASRFPSGNTIYF.

This chain connects TRBV21-1 to TRBJ1-1; the DNA was not compared with TRBD1, the D call given in the table. TRBV21-1 is tagged as a pseudogene. The CDR3 sequence is 19 residues long. The CDR3 reads CASSRRDRGRFATNTEAFF. CDR3 coding DNA: TGTGCCAGCAGCCGCCGGGACAGGGGGCGTTTTGCGACGAACACTGAAGCTTTCTTT.

V usage is TRBV19 and J usage is TRBJ2-7, with 8 bases fitting TRBD1. This CDR3 region has 16 residues. Losses at the gene ends were 4 bases for V and 2 bases for J; bases not matched to a gene: 10. The V gene's germline CDR1 is LNHDA and CDR2 SQIVND (reference sequence). CDR3 sequence: CASSTYPGQDPYEQYF. CDR3 bases: TGTGCCAGTAGTACCTATCCGGGACAGGATCCCTACGAGCAGTACTTC.

This clone has only a few counts. V usage is TRBV19 and J usage is TRBJ1-1, with TRBD1 identical over 7 bases. The germline V gene has CDR1 LNHDA and CDR2 SQIVND (reference sequence). V trimming: 5 bases; J trimming: 5 bases; junction bases outside the gene matches: 11. This CDR3 region has 15 residues. As DNA, the CDR3 is TGTGCCAGTAGTCCCCAAGACAGGGTCGGAACTGAAGCTTTCTTT. Translation: CASSPQDRVGTEAFF.

In DNA form, the CDR3 reads TGTGCCAGCAGTTACGTCGGGACTAGCGGGGAGACCCAGTACTTC. Its translation: CASSYVGTSGETQYF. V is TRBV6-2 or TRBV6-3 and J is TRBJ2-5; 12 nucleotides align to TRBD2. The V and J ends lost 2 bases and 5 bases, in that order; junction bases with no gene match: 3. Germline CDR1 and CDR2: MNHEY and SVGEGT. This CDR3 comprises 15 residues.

The genes are TRBV12-3 or TRBV12-4 and TRBJ1-1; D may be TRBD1 (5 bases). There are 13 residues in the CDR3. V shed 6 bases and J shed 6 bases, with 14 bases lying between them. Here the CDR3 DNA reads TGTGCCAGCAGGAAGACAGTAAACCCTGAAGCTTTCTTT. Its translation is CASRKTVNPEAFF.

This clone was seen more than once but under ten times. The chain is built from TRBV3-1 (or the pseudogene TRBV3-2) and TRBJ1-1, with D tentatively TRBD1 (6 bases). Trimming took 4 bases from V and 7 from J, leaving 13 bases between them. Germline V gene data show CDR1 as LGHDT and CDR2 as YNNKEL (reference sequence). The CDR3 extends over 13 amino acids. In DNA, the CDR3 is TGTGCCAGCAGCCGAAGGGGGGGCGGTGAAGCTTTCTTT. Amino acids: CASSRRGGGEAFF.